The clone carrying this TCR beta chain was detected a few times. Antigen unknown. The CDR3 is 11 amino acids. Germline values: CDR1 GTSNPN, CDR2 SVGIG (reference sequence). Trimming took off 0 bases at V and 7 bases at J, with 6 bases between the two ends. The data stem from a study of shared clonotypes between healthy human individuals. The protocol was immunoSEQ multiplex PCR, while the TCRdb copy is restricted to in-frame clones and leaves out a portion. The table shows millions of clones, with approximately 93% occurring only once. Study results and limitations: Against clonotypes common to all four donors, non-shared ones had lower generation probabilities. The represented genetic and exposure-history diversity was limited by the small number of donors. Despite large depth, sorted-subset datasets appeared incompletely sequenced.

All donors were Caucasian adults living in Nashville, Tennessee. The chain combines TRBV30 with TRBJ1-1; D not certain. Input material: naive CD4+ T cells from PBMCs. This sample's subset: CD45RA+ positively selected. This receptor was identified in a man between 18 and 29 years old in good health. Some clones in this sample may be carry-over from other donors' samples. CDR3: CAWSVRLEAFF. In nucleotides, the CDR3 is TGTGCCTGGAGTGTACGGCTTGAAGCTTTCTTT.